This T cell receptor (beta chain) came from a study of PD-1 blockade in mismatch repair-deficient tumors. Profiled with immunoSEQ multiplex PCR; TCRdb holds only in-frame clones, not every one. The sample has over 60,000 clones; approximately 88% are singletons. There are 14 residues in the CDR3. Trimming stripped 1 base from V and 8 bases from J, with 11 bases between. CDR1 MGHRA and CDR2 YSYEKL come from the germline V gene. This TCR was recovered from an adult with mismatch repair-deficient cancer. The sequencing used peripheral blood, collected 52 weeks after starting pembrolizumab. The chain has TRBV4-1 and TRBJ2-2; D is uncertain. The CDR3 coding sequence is TGCGCCAGCAGCCAAGGGTCCGCTCAGGGGGAGCTGTTTTTT. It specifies CASSQGSAQGELFF.